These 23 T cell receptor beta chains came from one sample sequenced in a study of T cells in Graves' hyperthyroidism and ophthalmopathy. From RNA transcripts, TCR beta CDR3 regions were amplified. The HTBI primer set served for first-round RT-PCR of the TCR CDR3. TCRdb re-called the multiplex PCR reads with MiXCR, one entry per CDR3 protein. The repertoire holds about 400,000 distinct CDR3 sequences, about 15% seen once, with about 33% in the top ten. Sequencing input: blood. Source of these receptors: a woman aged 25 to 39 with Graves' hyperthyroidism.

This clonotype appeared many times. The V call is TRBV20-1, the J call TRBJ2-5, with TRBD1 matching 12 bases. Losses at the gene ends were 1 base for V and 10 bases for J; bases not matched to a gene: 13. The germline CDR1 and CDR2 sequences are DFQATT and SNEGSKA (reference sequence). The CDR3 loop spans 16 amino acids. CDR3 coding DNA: TGCAGTGCTAGAGCGATAGGGGACAGGGGGCTAGGTATCCAGTACTTC. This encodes CSARAIGDRGLGIQYF.

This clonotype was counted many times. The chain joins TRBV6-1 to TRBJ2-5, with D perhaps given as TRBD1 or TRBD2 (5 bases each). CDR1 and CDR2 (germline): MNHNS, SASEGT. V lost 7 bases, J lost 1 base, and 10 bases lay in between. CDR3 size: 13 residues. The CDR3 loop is CASKGTVQETQYF. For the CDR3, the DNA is TGTGCCAGCAAAGGGACGGTCCAAGAGACCCAGTACTTC.

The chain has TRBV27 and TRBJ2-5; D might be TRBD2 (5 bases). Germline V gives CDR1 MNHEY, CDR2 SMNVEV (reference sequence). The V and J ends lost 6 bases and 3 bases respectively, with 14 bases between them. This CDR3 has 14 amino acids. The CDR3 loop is CASRVDREKETQYF. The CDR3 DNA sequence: TGTGCCAGCAGGGTAGACCGGGAAAAAGAGACCCAGTACTTC.

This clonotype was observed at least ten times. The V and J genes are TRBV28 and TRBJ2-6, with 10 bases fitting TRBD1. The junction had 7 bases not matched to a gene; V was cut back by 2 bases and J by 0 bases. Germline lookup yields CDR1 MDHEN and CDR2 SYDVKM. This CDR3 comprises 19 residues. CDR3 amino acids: CASSLVVGTGDSGANVLTF. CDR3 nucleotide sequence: TGTGCCAGCAGTTTAGTTGTGGGGACAGGGGACTCTGGGGCCAACGTCCTGACTTTC.

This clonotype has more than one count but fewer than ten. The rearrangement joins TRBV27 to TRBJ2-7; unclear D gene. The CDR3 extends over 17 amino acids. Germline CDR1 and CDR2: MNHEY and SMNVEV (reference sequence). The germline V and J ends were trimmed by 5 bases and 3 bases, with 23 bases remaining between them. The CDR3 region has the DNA TGTGCCAGCAGTCCCCCGGCCTCGAACTTAGCCTACTACGAGCAGTACTTC. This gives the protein CASSPPASNLAYYEQYF.

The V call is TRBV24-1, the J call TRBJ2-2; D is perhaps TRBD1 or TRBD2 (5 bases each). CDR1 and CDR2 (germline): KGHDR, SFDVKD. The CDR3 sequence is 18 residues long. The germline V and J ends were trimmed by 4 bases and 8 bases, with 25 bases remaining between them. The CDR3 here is CATSDPFGAPSTGGELFF. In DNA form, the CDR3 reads TGTGCCACCAGTGACCCGTTCGGGGCCCCCTCAACGGGAGGGGAGCTGTTTTTT.

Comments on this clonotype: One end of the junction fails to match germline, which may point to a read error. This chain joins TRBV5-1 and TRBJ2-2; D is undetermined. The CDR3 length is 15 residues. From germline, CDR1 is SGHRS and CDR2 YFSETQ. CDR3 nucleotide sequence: TGCGCCAGCGGCTTGGTTACCGGTGGTGTCGGGGAGCTGTTTTTT. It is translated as CASGLVTGGVGELFF.

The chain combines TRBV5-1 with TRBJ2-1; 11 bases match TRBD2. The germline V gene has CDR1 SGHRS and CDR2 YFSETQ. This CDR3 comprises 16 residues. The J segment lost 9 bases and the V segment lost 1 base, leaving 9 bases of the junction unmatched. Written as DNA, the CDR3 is TGCGCCAGCAGCTTGACTACTAGCGGGAGAAGTCTTGAGCAGTTCTTC. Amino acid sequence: CASSLTTSGRSLEQFF.

Here the CDR3 reads CASSSGQLSGANVLTF. CDR3 in DNA: TGTGCCAGCAGCTCGGGACAGCTCTCTGGGGCCAACGTCCTGACTTTC. The chain employs TRBV11-2 and TRBJ2-6, with TRBD1 matching over 7 bases. CDR1 SGHAT and CDR2 FQNNGV come from the germline V gene. V trimming: 4 bases; J trimming: 0 bases; junction bases outside the gene matches: 3. This CDR3 has 16 residues.

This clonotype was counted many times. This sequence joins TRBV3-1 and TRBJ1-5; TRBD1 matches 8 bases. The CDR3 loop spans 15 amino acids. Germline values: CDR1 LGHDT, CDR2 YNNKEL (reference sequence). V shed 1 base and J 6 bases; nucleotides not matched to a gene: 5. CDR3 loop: CASSQGQQGGQPQHF. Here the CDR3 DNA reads TGTGCCAGCAGCCAAGGACAACAGGGGGGTCAGCCCCAGCATTTT.

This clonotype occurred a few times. CDR3 sequence reads: CASSIGVGGNQPQHF. The CDR3 nucleotides read TGTGCCAGTAGTATAGGCGTCGGGGGCAATCAGCCCCAGCATTTT. The chain carries TRBV19 and TRBJ1-5; no firm D call. Germline-derived CDR1 and CDR2 are LNHDA and SQIVND (reference sequence). CDR3 length: 15 amino acids. Trimming stripped 1 base from V and 2 bases from J, with 9 bases between.

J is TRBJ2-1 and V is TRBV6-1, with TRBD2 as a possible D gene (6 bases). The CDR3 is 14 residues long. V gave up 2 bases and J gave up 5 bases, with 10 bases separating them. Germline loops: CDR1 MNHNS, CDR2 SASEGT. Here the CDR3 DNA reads TGTGCCAGCAGTGAAACTTGGGGGGACAATGAGCAGTTCTTC. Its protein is CASSETWGDNEQFF.

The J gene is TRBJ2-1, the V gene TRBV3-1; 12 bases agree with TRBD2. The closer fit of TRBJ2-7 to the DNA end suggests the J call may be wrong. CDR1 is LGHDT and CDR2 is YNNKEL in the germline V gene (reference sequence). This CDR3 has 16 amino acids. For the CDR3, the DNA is TGTGCCAGCAGCCAGGTGAGACTAGCGGGAGACAATGAGCAGTACTTC. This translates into CASSQVRLAGDNEQYF.

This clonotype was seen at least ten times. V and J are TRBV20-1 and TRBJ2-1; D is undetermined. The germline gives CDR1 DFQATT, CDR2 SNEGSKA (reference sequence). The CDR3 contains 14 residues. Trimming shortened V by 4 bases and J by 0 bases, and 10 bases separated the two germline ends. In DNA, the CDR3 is TGCAGTGCTAAGGGCGGTAGCTCCTACAATGAGCAGTTCTTC. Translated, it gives CSAKGGSSYNEQFF.

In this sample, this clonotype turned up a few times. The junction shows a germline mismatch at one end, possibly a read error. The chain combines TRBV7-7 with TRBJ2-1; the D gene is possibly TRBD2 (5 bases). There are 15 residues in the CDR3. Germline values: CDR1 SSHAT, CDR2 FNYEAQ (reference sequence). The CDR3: CASSLRWGAYNEQFF. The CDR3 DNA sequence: TGTGCTAGCAGCTTGCGCTGGGGAGCCTACAATGAGCAGTTCTTC.

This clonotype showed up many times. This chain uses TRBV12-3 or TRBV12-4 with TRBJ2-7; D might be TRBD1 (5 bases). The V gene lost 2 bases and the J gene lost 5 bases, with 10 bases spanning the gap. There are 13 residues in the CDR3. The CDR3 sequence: CASSLSRVHEQYF. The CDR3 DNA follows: TGTGCCAGCAGTTTAAGCAGGGTCCACGAGCAGTACTTC.

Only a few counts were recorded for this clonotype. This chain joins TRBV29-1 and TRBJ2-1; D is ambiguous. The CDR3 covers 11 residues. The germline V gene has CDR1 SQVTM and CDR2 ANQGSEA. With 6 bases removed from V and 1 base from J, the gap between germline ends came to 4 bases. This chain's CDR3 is CSVQSYNEQFF. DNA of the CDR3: TGCAGCGTCCAATCCTACAATGAGCAGTTCTTC.

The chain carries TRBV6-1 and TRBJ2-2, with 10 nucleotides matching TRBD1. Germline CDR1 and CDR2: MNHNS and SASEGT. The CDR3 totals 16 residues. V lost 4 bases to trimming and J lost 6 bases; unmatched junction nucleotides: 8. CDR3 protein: CASSGPGTGVSGELFF. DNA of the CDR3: TGTGCCAGCAGTGGACCCGGGACAGGGGTTTCCGGGGAGCTGTTTTTT.

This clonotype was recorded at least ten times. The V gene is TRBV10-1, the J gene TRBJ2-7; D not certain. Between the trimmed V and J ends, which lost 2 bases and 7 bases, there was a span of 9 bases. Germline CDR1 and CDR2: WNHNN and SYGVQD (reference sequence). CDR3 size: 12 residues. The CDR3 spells CASSEVLGEQYF. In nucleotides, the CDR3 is TGCGCCAGCAGTGAGGTGCTTGGGGAGCAGTACTTC.

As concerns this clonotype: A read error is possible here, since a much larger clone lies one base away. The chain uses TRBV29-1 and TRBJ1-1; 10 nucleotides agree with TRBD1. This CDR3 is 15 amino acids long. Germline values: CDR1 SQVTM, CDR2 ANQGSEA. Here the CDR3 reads CSVEVWTGGNAEAFF. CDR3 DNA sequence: TGCAGCGTTGAAGTATGGACAGGGGGGAACGCTGAAGCTTTCTTT.

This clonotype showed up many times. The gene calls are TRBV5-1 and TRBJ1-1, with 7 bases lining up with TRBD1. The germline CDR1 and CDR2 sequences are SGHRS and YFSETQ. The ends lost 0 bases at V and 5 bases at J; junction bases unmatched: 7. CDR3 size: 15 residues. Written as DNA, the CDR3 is TGCGCCAGCAGCTTGGGAGGGGGCAGAGGGACTGAAGCTTTCTTT. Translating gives CASSLGGGRGTEAFF.

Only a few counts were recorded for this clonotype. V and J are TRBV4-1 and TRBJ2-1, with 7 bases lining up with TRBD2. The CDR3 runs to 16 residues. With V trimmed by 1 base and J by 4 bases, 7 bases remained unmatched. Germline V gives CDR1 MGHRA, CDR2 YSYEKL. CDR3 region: CASSQVTGGVYNEQFF. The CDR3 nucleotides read TGCGCCAGCAGCCAAGTTACGGGAGGAGTTTACAATGAGCAGTTCTTC.

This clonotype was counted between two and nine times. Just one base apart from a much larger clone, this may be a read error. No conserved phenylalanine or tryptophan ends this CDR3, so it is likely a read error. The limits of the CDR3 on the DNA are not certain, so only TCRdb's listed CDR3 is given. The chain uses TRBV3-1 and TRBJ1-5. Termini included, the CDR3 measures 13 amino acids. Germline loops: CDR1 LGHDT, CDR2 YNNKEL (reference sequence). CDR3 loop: CASSFGSGQPQHS.